This entry lists 27 T cell receptor beta chains sequenced from one sample in a study of shared clonotypes between healthy human individuals. The data were produced by immunoSEQ multiplex PCR, yet TCRdb's version contains in-frame clones alone and is incomplete. The table shows more than 2 million clones, with under 97% occurring only once. The sample was naive CD4+ T cells sorted from blood. Subset given: CD45RA+ positively selected. The receptors here all came from a man between 18 and 35 years old in good health.

The chain links TRBV4-3 to TRBJ2-1; 11 bases are a match to TRBD2. CDR1 is LGHNA and CDR2 is YSLEER in the germline V gene. The J segment lost 4 bases and the V segment lost 1 base, leaving 3 bases of the junction unmatched. The CDR3 loop spans 16 amino acids. CDR3 sequence (DNA): TGCGCCAGCAGCCAAGGGACTAGCGGGTGGTACAATGAGCAGTTCTTC. Translated, it gives CASSQGTSGWYNEQFF.

V gene TRBV7-9 combines with J gene TRBJ1-2, with D tentatively TRBD1 (6 bases). CDR1 and CDR2 (germline): SEHNR, FQNEAQ (reference sequence). The CDR3 contains 14 residues. The V and J ends lost 5 bases and 3 bases respectively, with 13 bases between them. The CDR3 reads CASSPLDSHYGYTF. The DNA of the CDR3 is TGTGCCAGCAGCCCGTTGGACAGTCACTATGGCTACACCTTC.

This rearrangement joins TRBV9 to TRBJ2-2, with D maybe TRBD1 (6 bases). Germline CDR1 reads SGDLS; CDR2 reads YYNGEE. Trimming took off 4 bases at V and 8 bases at J, with 27 bases between the two ends. CDR3 length equals 18 residues. In DNA form, the CDR3 reads TGTGCCAGCAGCCAGGGGATCGGACAGTACCCCCAGGGGGGGGAGCTGTTTTTT. Its translation: CASSQGIGQYPQGGELFF.

The chain couples TRBV12-5 to TRBJ2-1, with D unclear. V was clipped by 1 base and J by 4 bases, with 8 bases between them. The CDR3 runs to 14 residues. Germline V gene data show CDR1 as LGHNT and CDR2 as FRNRAP. CDR3 DNA: TGTGCTAGTGGTTTGGGAAGGCTGTACAATGAGCAGTTCTTC. Translated: CASGLGRLYNEQFF.

J is TRBJ2-7 and V is TRBV6-4, with TRBD2 as a possible D gene (6 bases). Trimming removed 2 bases at V and 1 base at J, with 12 bases between. This CDR3 has 15 residues. Germline CDR1 reads MRHNA; CDR2 reads SNTAGT. The CDR3 sequence is CASSDERAGSYEQYF. The CDR3 DNA sequence: TGTGCCAGCAGTGACGAGCGGGCCGGTTCCTACGAGCAGTACTTC.

Note on this clone: The sample holds other DNA sequences that translate to the same CDR3. The V and J genes are TRBV30 and TRBJ2-5; unclear D gene. Trimming cost V 0 bases and J 3 bases, with 5 bases left between them. In germline, CDR1 is GTSNPN, CDR2 SVGIG (reference sequence). This CDR3 has 12 residues. CDR3 DNA sequence: TGTGCCTGGAGTGTACTTGAAGAGACCCAGTACTTC. Amino acid sequence: CAWSVLEETQYF.

This chain uses TRBV5-1 with TRBJ2-1; 7 nucleotides match TRBD1. J gave up 0 bases and V 5 bases, and 5 bases lay outside the gene matches. The CDR3 is made up of 15 amino acids. Germline assignment: CDR1 SGHRS and CDR2 YFSETQ. The CDR3 nucleotides are TGCGCCAGCAGACGGGACAGTGACTCCTACAATGAGCAGTTCTTC. This gives the protein CASRRDSDSYNEQFF.

The chain links TRBV5-1 to TRBJ2-2; no clear D. CDR1 SGHRS and CDR2 YFSETQ come from the germline V gene. This CDR3 is built from 14 residues. V lost 0 bases to trimming and J lost 4 bases, with 7 bases between them. The CDR3 sequence is CASSLDQPTGELFF. CDR3 in DNA: TGCGCCAGCAGCTTGGACCAGCCCACCGGGGAGCTGTTTTTT.

This sequence joins TRBV7-8 and TRBJ2-1; D gene ambiguous. V lost 5 bases, J lost 4 bases, and 21 bases lay in between. Germline-derived CDR1 and CDR2 are SGHVS and FQNEAQ. The CDR3 runs 17 residues. The CDR3 DNA is TGTGCCAGCAGCCTCGCCTTTCTGTCGGCTTTTTACAATGAGCAGTTCTTC. It encodes CASSLAFLSAFYNEQFF. Complete variable domain (other parts from reference TRBV7-8 and TRBJ2-1): GAGVSQSPRYKVAKRGQDVALRCDPISGHVSLFWYQQALGQGPEFLTYFQNEAQLDKSGLPSDRFFAERPEGSVSTLKIQRTQQEDSAVYLCASSLAFLSAFYNEQFFGPGTRLTVL.

The chain uses TRBV30 and TRBJ2-5, with 8 bases lining up with TRBD2. CDR1 is GTSNPN, CDR2 SVGIG, per germline (reference sequence). The CDR3 is made up of 15 amino acids. The J segment lost 4 bases and the V segment lost 0 bases, leaving 7 bases of the junction unmatched. CDR3 in amino acids: CAWSVTSGLRETQYF. CDR3 in DNA: TGTGCCTGGAGTGTAACTAGCGGACTCCGAGAGACCCAGTACTTC.

The CDR3 region is CASSIARTGSYEQYF. CDR3 coding DNA: TGTGCCAGTAGTATAGCCAGGACAGGCTCCTACGAGCAGTACTTC. The chain is built from TRBV19 and TRBJ2-7, with TRBD1 matching over 7 bases. The CDR3 loop spans 15 amino acids. Unmatched junction bases numbered 3, after V lost 1 base and J lost 0 bases. Germline V gene data show CDR1 as LNHDA and CDR2 as SQIVND (reference sequence). Looking up the rest from reference TRBV19 and TRBJ2-7 gives the full variable domain: DGGITQSPKYLFRKEGQNVTLSCEQNLNHDAMYWYRQDPGQGLRLIYYSQIVNDFQKGDIAEGYSVSREKKESFPLTVTSAQKNPTAFYLCASSIARTGSYEQYFGPGTRLTVT.

CDR3 sequence reads: CASSRRSTDTQYF. The CDR3 DNA reads as TGCGCCAGCAGTAGACGGTCCACAGATACGCAGTATTTT. The rearrangement joins TRBV10-1 to TRBJ2-3; D is unclear. The length of the CDR3 is 13 residues. Deletions cut 5 bases from V and 2 bases from J, with 8 bases between. From germline, CDR1 is WNHNN and CDR2 SYGVQD (reference sequence).

About this clone: The same CDR3 arises from other DNA sequences in this sample as well. V gene TRBV18 combines with J gene TRBJ1-1; D remains ambiguous. CDR1 is KGHSH, CDR2 LQKENI, per germline. Trimming took off 0 bases at V and 2 bases at J, with 7 bases between the two ends. This CDR3 is 14 amino acids long. CDR3 residues: CASSPPSVNTEAFF. Written as DNA, the CDR3 is TGTGCCAGCTCACCACCTTCAGTTAACACTGAAGCTTTCTTT.

The count of this clone is one. The sample carries other DNA sequences with the same CDR3. The V gene is TRBV20-1, the J gene TRBJ1-1, with D hard to call. The ends were cut back, 4 bases at V and 1 base at J, with 4 bases in the middle. The CDR3 has 11 amino acids. Germline values: CDR1 DFQATT, CDR2 SNEGSKA (reference sequence). The CDR3 nucleotides are TGCAGTGCTAATCGGAACACTGAAGCTTTCTTT. Translated: CSANRNTEAFF.

The gene calls are TRBV2 and TRBJ2-2, with 10 bases identical to TRBD2. J gave up 4 bases and V 2 bases, and 4 bases lay outside the gene matches. This CDR3 region has 16 residues. CDR1 and CDR2 from the germline V gene are SNHLY and FYNNEI. For the CDR3, the DNA is TGTGCCAGCAGTGAAATTAGCGGGGGGCTCACCGGGGAGCTGTTTTTT. Its protein is CASSEISGGLTGELFF.

The CDR3 loop is CASSSYAGGTYEQYF. CDR3 sequence (DNA): TGTGCCAGCAGTTCATATGCGGGAGGGACGTACGAGCAGTACTTC. This chain connects TRBV6-5 to TRBJ2-7; 9 bases fit TRBD2. Germline V gives CDR1 MNHEY, CDR2 SVGAGI. Trimming cost V 4 bases and J 4 bases; bases outside gene matches: 8. The CDR3 consists of 15 residues.

The chain employs TRBV7-2 and TRBJ2-7, with 8 bases identical to TRBD2. Germline-derived CDR1 and CDR2 are SGHTA and FQGNSA. There are 16 residues in the CDR3. The V and J ends lost 6 bases and 0 bases, in that order; junction bases with no gene match: 10. The CDR3 loop reads CASRVRGGPSSYEQYF. In DNA, the CDR3 is TGTGCCAGCAGGGTTCGGGGGGGCCCCAGCTCCTACGAGCAGTACTTC.

The chain uses TRBV5-1 and TRBJ2-1, with TRBD2 matching over 15 bases. This CDR3 spans 14 amino acids. Looked up from germline, CDR1 is SGHRS and CDR2 is YFSETQ. Losses at the gene ends were 5 bases for V and 10 bases for J; bases not matched to a gene: 4. Here the CDR3 DNA reads TGCGCCAGCAGAACCGGGACTAGCGGGAGGGAGCAGTTCTTC. Protein product: CASRTGTSGREQFF.

V gene TRBV9 combines with J gene TRBJ2-3, with a possible D match to TRBD1 (6 bases). Germline V CDR1 and CDR2: SGDLS, YYNGEE. The CDR3 runs to 14 residues. Trimming stripped 0 bases from V and 3 bases from J, with 8 bases between. This CDR3 is CASSVAQGTDTQYF. The CDR3 nucleotides read TGTGCCAGCAGCGTAGCGCAGGGGACAGATACGCAGTATTTT.

This chain links TRBV27 with TRBJ2-2; 8 nucleotides match TRBD1. J lost 6 bases, V lost 5 bases, and 8 bases had no gene match. The CDR3 is made up of 15 amino acids. Germline-derived CDR1 and CDR2 are MNHEY and SMNVEV (reference sequence). Written as DNA, the CDR3 is TGTGCCAGCAGTGGCTCAGGGGGCTGGGCCGGGGAGCTGTTTTTT. Translated, it gives CASSGSGGWAGELFF.

The gene calls are TRBV5-4 and TRBJ1-3, with D possibly TRBD1 on 5 matching bases. V was pared by 1 base and J by 2 bases, with 10 bases between. This CDR3 is built from 15 residues. CDR1 SGHNT and CDR2 YYREEE come from the germline V gene (reference sequence). The chain's CDR3 is CASSLLGGTGNTIYF. CDR3 DNA sequence: TGTGCCAGCAGCTTGTTGGGGGGAACTGGAAACACCATATATTTT.

The chain joins TRBV7-2 to TRBJ2-5; 9 positions match TRBD2. The CDR3 is made up of 15 amino acids. Germline CDR1 SGHTA, CDR2 FQGNSA. V dropped 1 base and J dropped 4; count of bases not matched to a gene: 4. The DNA for the CDR3 is TGTGCCAGCAGCTTAGGCGGGAGGGCTGCAGAGACCCAGTACTTC. It encodes CASSLGGRAAETQYF.

This clone appeared a single time. The chain carries TRBV29-1 and TRBJ2-2, with TRBD1 matching 8 bases. CDR1 is SQVTM and CDR2 is ANQGSEA in the germline V gene. The CDR3 has 19 amino acids. J gave up 8 bases and V 1 base, and 21 bases lay outside the gene matches. Here the CDR3 DNA reads TGCAGCGTTGAAGTTATCACCCGCTGGACAGGGACCAGCCCGGGGGAGCTGTTTTTT. Amino acids: CSVEVITRWTGTSPGELFF.

This clone was seen once. This rearrangement joins TRBV5-6 to TRBJ1-1, with 11 bases that match TRBD1. Germline assignment: CDR1 SGHDT and CDR2 YYEEEE. Trimming took 0 bases from V and 1 from J; bases not matched to a gene: 11. CDR3 length equals 19 residues. DNA for the CDR3: TGTGCCAGCAGCTTGGACCGGACAGGGGGCGCATTTGAGAACACTGAAGCTTTCTTT. Translated, it gives CASSLDRTGGAFENTEAFF.

This clone has only one observation. This chain links TRBV11-2 with TRBJ2-7, with TRBD1 as a possible D gene (6 bases). This CDR3 is 14 amino acids long. V lost 0 bases and J lost 3, with 9 bases in between. Per the germline V gene, CDR1 is SGHAT and CDR2 is FQNNGV. The CDR3, as DNA: TGTGCCAGCAGCTTAGAACAGGGTCTCTACGAGCAGTACTTC. It specifies CASSLEQGLYEQYF.

V gene TRBV11-2 combines with J gene TRBJ1-1; D is uncertain. Trimming pared 1 base from V and 5 bases from J, leaving 11 bases between. Germline V gene data show CDR1 as SGHAT and CDR2 as FQNNGV. The CDR3 has 14 amino acids. The DNA of the CDR3 is TGTGCCAGCAGCTTAGGGGGAGGGTCTACTGAAGCTTTCTTT. Encoded protein: CASSLGGGSTEAFF.

Comment on this clone: At the DNA level, this CDR3 is encoded by other sequences in the same sample as well. The chain is built from TRBV6-1 and TRBJ2-7; a weak D match, TRBD1 (6 bases). The V gene's germline CDR1 is MNHNS and CDR2 SASEGT. V lost 4 bases to trimming and J lost 1 base, with 8 bases between them. The CDR3 is 13 amino acids. The CDR3 sequence is CASSVTGSYEQYF. CDR3 bases: TGTGCCAGCAGTGTGACAGGTTCCTACGAGCAGTACTTC.